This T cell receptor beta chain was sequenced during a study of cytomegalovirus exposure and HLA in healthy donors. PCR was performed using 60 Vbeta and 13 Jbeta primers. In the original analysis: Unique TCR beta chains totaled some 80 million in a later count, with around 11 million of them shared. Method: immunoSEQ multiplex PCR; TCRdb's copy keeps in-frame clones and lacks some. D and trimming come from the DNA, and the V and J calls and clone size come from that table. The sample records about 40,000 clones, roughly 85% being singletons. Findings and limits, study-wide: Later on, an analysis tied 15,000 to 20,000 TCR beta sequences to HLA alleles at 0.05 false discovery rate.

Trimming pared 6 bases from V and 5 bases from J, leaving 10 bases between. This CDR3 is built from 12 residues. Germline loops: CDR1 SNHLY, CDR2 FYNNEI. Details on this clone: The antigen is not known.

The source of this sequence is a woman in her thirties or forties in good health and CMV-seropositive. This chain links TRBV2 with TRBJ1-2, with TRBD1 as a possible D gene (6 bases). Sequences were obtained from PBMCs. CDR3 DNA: TGTGCCAGCAGAGGACAGTGGTATGGCTACACCTTC. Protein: CASRGQWYGYTF.